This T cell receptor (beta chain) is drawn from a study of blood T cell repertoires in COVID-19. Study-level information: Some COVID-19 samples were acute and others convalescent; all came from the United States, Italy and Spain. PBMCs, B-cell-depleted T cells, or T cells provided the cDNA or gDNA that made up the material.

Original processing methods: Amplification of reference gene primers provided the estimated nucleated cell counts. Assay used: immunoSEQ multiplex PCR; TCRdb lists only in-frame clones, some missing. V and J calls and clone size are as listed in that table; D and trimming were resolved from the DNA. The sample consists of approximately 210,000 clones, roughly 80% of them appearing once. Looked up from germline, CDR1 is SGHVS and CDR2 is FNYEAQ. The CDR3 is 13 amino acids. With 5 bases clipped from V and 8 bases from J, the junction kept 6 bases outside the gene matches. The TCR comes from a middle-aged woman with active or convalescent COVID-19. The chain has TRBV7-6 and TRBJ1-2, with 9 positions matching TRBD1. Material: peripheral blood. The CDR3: CASSPTGGGGYTF. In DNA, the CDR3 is TGTGCCAGCAGCCCGACAGGGGGGGGAGGCTACACCTTC. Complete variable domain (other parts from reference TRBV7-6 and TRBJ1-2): GAGVSQSPRYKVTKRGQDVALRCDPISGHVSLYWYRQALGQGPEFLTYFNYEAQQDKSGLPNDRFSAERPEGSISTLTIQRTEQRDSAMYRCASSPTGGGGYTFGSGTRLTVV.